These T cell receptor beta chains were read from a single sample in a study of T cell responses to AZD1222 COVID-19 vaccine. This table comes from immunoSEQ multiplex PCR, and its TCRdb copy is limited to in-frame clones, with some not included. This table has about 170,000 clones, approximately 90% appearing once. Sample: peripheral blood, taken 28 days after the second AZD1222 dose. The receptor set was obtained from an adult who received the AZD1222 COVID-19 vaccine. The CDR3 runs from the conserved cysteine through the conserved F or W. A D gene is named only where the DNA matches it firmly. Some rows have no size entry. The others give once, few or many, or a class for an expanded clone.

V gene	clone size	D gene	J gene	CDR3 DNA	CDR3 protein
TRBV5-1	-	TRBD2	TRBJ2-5	TGCGCCAGCAATCTAGATGCTAGCGGGGGGGCGTCTTTAGAGACCCAGTACTTC	CASNLDASGGASLETQYF
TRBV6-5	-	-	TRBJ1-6	TGTGCCAGCACCAGACCGGGAGGGAATTCACCCCTCCACTTT	CASTRPGGNSPLHF
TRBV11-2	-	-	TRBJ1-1	TGTGCCAGCAGCTTTACGGACTTCACTGAAGCTTTCTTT	CASSFTDFTEAFF
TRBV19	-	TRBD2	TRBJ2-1	TGTGCCAGTAGTCTCCCTAGCGGGGGGGCGAATGAGCAGTTCTTC	CASSLPSGGANEQFF
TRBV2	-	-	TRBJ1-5	TGTGCCAGTCTGGTGTCGCCACTCACGGAGCCCCAGCATTTT	CASLVSPLTEPQHF
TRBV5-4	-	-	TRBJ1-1	TGTGCCAGCAGCTTGGAGAGTCAGGGAACTGAAGCTTTCTTT	CASSLESQGTEAFF
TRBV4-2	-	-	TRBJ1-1	TGTGCCAGCAGCCAAGATGGGGGATTGAACACTGAAGCTTTCTTT	CASSQDGGLNTEAFF
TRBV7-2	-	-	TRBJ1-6	TGTGCCAGCAGCGTCAGGATTAACGATTCACCCCTCCACTTT	CASSVRINDSPLHF
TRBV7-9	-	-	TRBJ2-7	TGTGCCAGCAGCGGAGGGGACACAGCCCGCTACGAGCAGTACTTC	CASSGGDTARYEQYF
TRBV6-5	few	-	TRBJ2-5	TGTGCCAGTTTAGGGGGAGGGGGCTTCCAAGAGACCCAGTACTTC	CASLGGGGFQETQYF
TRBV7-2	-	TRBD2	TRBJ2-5	TGTGCCAGCAGCTCTAGCGGACTTCAAGAGACCCAGTACTTC	CASSSSGLQETQYF
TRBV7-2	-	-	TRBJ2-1	TGTGCCAGCAGCTTAGTCGGGACACTAACCTACAATGAGCAGTTCTTC	CASSLVGTLTYNEQFF
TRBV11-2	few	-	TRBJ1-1	TGTGCCAGCCGGGGGAGAGGCACTGAAGCTTTCTTT	CASRGRGTEAFF
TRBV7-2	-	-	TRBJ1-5	TGTGCCAGCAGCTTGGCTGGGGGCAATCAGCCCCAGCATTTT	CASSLAGGNQPQHF
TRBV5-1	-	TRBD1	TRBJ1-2	TGCGCCAGCAGCACAACAGGGGACCCAAAGCCCTATGGCTACACCTTC	CASSTTGDPKPYGYTF
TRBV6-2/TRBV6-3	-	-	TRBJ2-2	TGTGCCAGCACCCCGGCGGGGCGCGGAGGTTTTAGGGACGGGGAGCTGTTTTTT	CASTPAGRGGFRDGELFF
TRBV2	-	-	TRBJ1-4	TGTGCCAGCAGTCTGGGAGGGTTGGAGGAAAAACTGTTTTTT	CASSLGGLEEKLFF
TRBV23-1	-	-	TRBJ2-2	TGCGCCAGCCGTTCTCGGACAGCCCGAGACACCGGGGAGCTGTTTTTT	CASRSRTARDTGELFF
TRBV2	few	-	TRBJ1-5	TGTGCCAGCACCACTAGATTCCGACAGAGGGGTCAGCCCCAGCATTTT	CASTTRFRQRGQPQHF
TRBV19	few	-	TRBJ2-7	TGTGCCAGTAGTATTTGGCGGGGTGAGGAGCAGTACTTC	CASSIWRGEEQYF
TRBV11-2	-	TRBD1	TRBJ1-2	TGTGCCAGCAGCTCCCCCACTGGACAGGGAGGTAGCTATGGCTACACCTTC	CASSSPTGQGGSYGYTF
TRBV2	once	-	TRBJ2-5	TGTGCCAGCAAGGTCCTCGGGTGGGGAAAGTACCAAGAGACCCAGTACTTC	CASKVLGWGKYQETQYF
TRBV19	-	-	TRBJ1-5	TGTGCCAGTAGTATATTTACAGGTAGCAATCAGCCCCAGCATTTT	CASSIFTGSNQPQHF
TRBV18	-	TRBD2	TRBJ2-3	TGTGCCAGCTCTCCGCGGGGGGACACAGATACGCAGTATTTT	CASSPRGDTDTQYF
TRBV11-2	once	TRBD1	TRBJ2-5	TGTGCCAGCAGCTTATTGGGGACAGGCCAAGAGACCCAGTACTTC	CASSLLGTGQETQYF
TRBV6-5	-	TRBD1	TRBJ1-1	TGTGCCAGCAATCGGGACAGGGGACCCACTGAAGCTTTCTTT	CASNRDRGPTEAFF
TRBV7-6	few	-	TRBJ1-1	TGTGCCAGCAGCCCCGTATGGGGGGCGGACACTGAAGCTTTCTTT	CASSPVWGADTEAFF
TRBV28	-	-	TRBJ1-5	TGTGCCAGCAGTCCGGGACACCACAATCAGCCCCAGCATTTT	CASSPGHHNQPQHF
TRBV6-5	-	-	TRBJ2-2	TGTGCCAGCAGTTACCGGTATGCGTCCGGGGAGCTGTTTTTT	CASSYRYASGELFF
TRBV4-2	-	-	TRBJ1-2	TGTGCCAGCAGCCAGGTGGACTCCTGGCTGGGCTATGGCTACACCTTC	CASSQVDSWLGYGYTF
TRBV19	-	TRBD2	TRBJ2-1	TGTGCCAGTACCCCGGGGGGGAGCTCCTACAATGAGCAGTTCTTC	CASTPGGSSYNEQFF
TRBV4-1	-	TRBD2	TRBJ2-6	TGCGCCAGCAGCCTCGCCCTTCGGGGGGGTTTTGGGGCTGGGGCCAACGTCCTGACTTTC	CASSLALRGGFGAGANVLTF
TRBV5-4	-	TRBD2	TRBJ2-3	TGTGCCAGCAGCCGGACTAGCGGGGGGATTAGCACAGATACGCAGTATTTT	CASSRTSGGISTDTQYF
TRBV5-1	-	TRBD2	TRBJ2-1	TGCGCCAGCACTGGGACTAGCTTTGGTGAGCAGTTCTTC	CASTGTSFGEQFF
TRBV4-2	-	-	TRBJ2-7	TGTGCCAGCAGCCTGAACTATGGGGGGGGCAGGGACGAGCAGTACTTC	CASSLNYGGGRDEQYF
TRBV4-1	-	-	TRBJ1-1	TGCGCCAGCAGCCAAGTCGCCAGAGACCCTTGGGCTTTCTTT	CASSQVARDPWAFF
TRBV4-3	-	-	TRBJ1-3	TGCGCCAGCAGCCAGATGGAGTTTTGGACCAACGGAAACACCATATATTTT	CASSQMEFWTNGNTIYF
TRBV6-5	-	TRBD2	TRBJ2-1	TGTGCCAGCAGTTACGGGGGGGAAACGTACAATGAGCAGTTCTTC	CASSYGGETYNEQFF
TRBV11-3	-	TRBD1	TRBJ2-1	TGTGCCAGCAGCTTAGGCACAGGGGTCTATAGTGAGCAGTTCTTC	CASSLGTGVYSEQFF
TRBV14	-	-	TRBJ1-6	TGTGCCAGCAGCCCCCTACAGGGTGGGAGTTCACCCCTCCACTTT	CASSPLQGGSSPLHF
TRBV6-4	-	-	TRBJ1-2	TGTGCCAGCAGTGAAGGCGATGGCTACACCTTC	CASSEGDGYTF
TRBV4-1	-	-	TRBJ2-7	TGCGCCAGCAGCCAAGAAGGAACGGTCCGGGGGCCGTTCTCCTACGAGCAGTACTTC	CASSQEGTVRGPFSYEQYF
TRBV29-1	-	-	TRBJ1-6	TGCAGCGTTCAGGCGGGAAATGGGAATTCACCCCTCCACTTT	CSVQAGNGNSPLHF
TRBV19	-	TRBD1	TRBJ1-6	TGTGCCAGTAGTACGACGGGGCAGGGGGATTCACCCCTCCACTTT	CASSTTGQGDSPLHF
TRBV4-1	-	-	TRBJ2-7	TGCGCCAGCAGCCAAGGGGGCAGGGCTAACGAGCAGTACTTC	CASSQGGRANEQYF
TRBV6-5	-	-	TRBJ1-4	TGTGCCAGCGTCGCCAGGGGTGGTGAAAAACTGTTTTTT	CASVARGGEKLFF
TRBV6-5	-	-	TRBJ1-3	TGTGCCAGCAGTTCCGCAGGGCACTCTGGAAACACCATATATTTT	CASSSAGHSGNTIYF
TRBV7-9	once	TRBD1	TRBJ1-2	TGTGCCAGCAGCTTAGGACAGGGGATATCGACTAACTATGGCTACACCTTC	CASSLGQGISTNYGYTF
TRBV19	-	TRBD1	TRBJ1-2	TGTGCCAGTAGGACAGGGCTCGGCTATGGCTACACCTTC	CASRTGLGYGYTF
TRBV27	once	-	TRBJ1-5	TGTGCCAGCAGTTTATTTTCGGACTTCCGCGGGCAGCCCCAGCATTTT	CASSLFSDFRGQPQHF
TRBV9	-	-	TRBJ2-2	TGTGCCAGCAGCGCAAGAAACACCGGGGAGCTGTTTTTT	CASSARNTGELFF
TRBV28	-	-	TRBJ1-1	TGTGCCAGCAGTTTAAATGGGGCCACTGAAGCTTTCTTT	CASSLNGATEAFF
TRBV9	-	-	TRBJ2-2	TGTGCCAGCAGCCCAGACACAGGGTCGATTTACACCGGGGAGCTGTTTTTT	CASSPDTGSIYTGELFF
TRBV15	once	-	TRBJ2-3	TGTGCCACCAGCAGAGATCGTCTGATTATGCGAGATACGCAGTATTTT	CATSRDRLIMRDTQYF
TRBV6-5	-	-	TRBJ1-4	TGTGCCAGCAGGTCACAGGGCCGGGTTGAAAAACTGTTTTTT	CASRSQGRVEKLFF